Below, 29 T cell receptor beta chains from the same sample are listed, as sequenced in a study of glioma-infiltrating T cells after dendritic cell vaccination. Clones were read by immunoSEQ multiplex PCR, and TCRdb kept only the in-frame ones, dropping some. The sample has about 64,000 clones, about 81% seen once. The sequencing here drew on blood, taken before dendritic cell vaccination. All receptors come from a human donor with glioblastoma.

This chain joins TRBV11-2 and TRBJ2-7; D remains unclear. Looked up from germline, CDR1 is SGHAT and CDR2 is FQNNGV. The CDR3 runs 15 residues. Trimming shortened V by 5 bases and J by 0 bases, and 14 bases separated the two germline ends. This CDR3 reads CASSPGGSISYEQYF. The CDR3 region has the DNA TGTGCCAGCAGCCCAGGTGGCAGTATCTCCTACGAGCAGTACTTC.

The rearrangement uses TRBV6-1 and TRBJ2-3; TRBD2 agrees at 8 bases. This CDR3 spans 14 amino acids. Per the germline V gene, CDR1 is MNHNS and CDR2 is SASEGT. V gave up 4 bases and J gave up 2 bases; unmatched junction bases: 2. The CDR3 sequence is CASSGGGLTDTQYF. DNA of the CDR3: TGTGCCAGCAGTGGCGGGGGGCTCACAGATACGCAGTATTTT.

The V gene is TRBV7-2, the J gene TRBJ1-5; no definite D call. The V gene's germline CDR1 is SGHTA and CDR2 FQGNSA. Trimming removed 5 bases at V and 1 base at J, with 3 bases between. CDR3 size: 12 residues. The CDR3 spells CASSPSNQPQHF. CDR3 bases: TGTGCCAGCAGCCCAAGCAATCAGCCCCAGCATTTT.

This clone came up once. The chain recombines TRBV18 with TRBJ1-5, with D tentatively TRBD1 (6 bases). Trimming left V 1 base short and J 0 bases short, with 13 bases between. Germline CDR1 reads KGHSH; CDR2 reads LQKENI. This CDR3 region has 17 residues. The CDR3 loop is CASSPQGGASSNQPQHF. CDR3 sequence (DNA): TGTGCCAGCTCACCACAAGGGGGAGCCTCTAGCAATCAGCCCCAGCATTTT.

The rearrangement joins TRBV7-2 to TRBJ2-5, with TRBD2 identical over 10 bases. V gave up 5 bases and J gave up 4 bases; unmatched junction bases: 7. Germline V gene sequence: CDR1 SGHTA, CDR2 FQGNSA. CDR3 length: 15 amino acids. The CDR3 protein is CASSPRSSGRETQYF. The CDR3, as DNA: TGTGCCAGCAGCCCAAGGTCTAGCGGGAGAGAGACCCAGTACTTC.

The rearrangement uses TRBV7-9 and TRBJ2-1, with 9 nucleotides matching TRBD1. V lost 5 bases, J lost 10 bases, and 12 bases stayed unmatched. Germline V gene sequence: CDR1 SEHNR, CDR2 FQNEAQ (reference sequence). The CDR3 spans 15 residues. In DNA form, the CDR3 reads TGTGCCAGCAGCCCCTGGTCGGGACAGGGCCCCGAGCAGTTCTTC. Its protein product is CASSPWSGQGPEQFF.

The rearrangement links TRBV6-7 to TRBJ2-7; D remains unclear. TRBV6-7 is an ORF for which the function is uncertain. Trimming left V 2 bases short and J 3 bases short, with 20 bases between. The length of the CDR3 is 17 residues. The CDR3 bases are TGTGCCAGCAGTTACGTTAAATATGGCTCCAGTTTCTACGAGCAGTACTTC. Translated, it gives CASSYVKYGSSFYEQYF.

This chain connects TRBV19 to TRBJ2-5; 9 bases line up with TRBD1. The J call could be wrong; TRBJ2-7 is a better fit for the DNA end. The CDR3 spans 14 residues. The germline V gene encodes CDR1 LNHDA and CDR2 SQIVND (reference sequence). For the CDR3, the DNA is TGTGCCAGTAGTCGGGACAGGGCCCTTTACGAGCAGTACTTC. It yields the protein CASSRDRALYEQYF.

The chain recombines TRBV5-5 with TRBJ2-7, with 8 bases aligning to TRBD1. The CDR3 contains 13 residues. In germline, CDR1 is SGHKS, CDR2 YYEKEE (reference sequence). Trimming at V came to 2 bases and at J to 5 bases, leaving 3 bases not matched to a gene. The CDR3, as DNA: TGTGCCAGCAGCTTTCAGGGGGCCAACGAGCAGTACTTC. Its translation: CASSFQGANEQYF.

This chain uses TRBV28 with TRBJ1-5, with D perhaps matching TRBD1 (6 bases). Trimming cost V 6 bases and J 0 bases, with 9 bases left between them. CDR3 length: 14 amino acids. Germline V CDR1 and CDR2: MDHEN, SYDVKM. CDR3 sequence (DNA): TGTGCCAGCAGACGGACAGTTAGCAATCAGCCCCAGCATTTT. Translation gives CASRRTVSNQPQHF. Looking up the rest from reference TRBV28 and TRBJ1-5 gives the full variable domain: DVKVTQSSRYLVKRTGEKVFLECVQDMDHENMFWYRQDPGLGLRLIYFSYDVKMKEKGDIPEGYSVSREKKERFSLILESASTNQTSMYLCASRRTVSNQPQHFGDGTRLSIL.

The DNA of the CDR3 is TGTGCCAGCAGCCTCGAGCGGGGGTTCACAGATACGCAGTATTTT. It translates to CASSLERGFTDTQYF. The rearrangement uses TRBV5-4 and TRBJ2-3; TRBD2 matches at 8 bases. Germline CDR1 reads SGHNT; CDR2 reads YYREEE (reference sequence). V lost 4 bases, J lost 2 bases, and 6 bases stayed unmatched. This CDR3 is built from 15 residues.

Worth noting for this clone: This CDR3 is also generated by other DNA sequences in the sample. V is TRBV7-9 and J is TRBJ2-7, with D possibly TRBD1 on 5 matching bases. V lost 5 bases and J lost 3, with 8 bases in between. Germline-derived CDR1 and CDR2 are SEHNR and FQNEAQ (reference sequence). This CDR3 region has 12 residues. The CDR3 region has the DNA TGTGCCAGCAGCCCTACAGGCTACGAGCAGTACTTC. This encodes CASSPTGYEQYF.

The genes are TRBV10-3 and TRBJ2-2, with 9 bases aligning to TRBD1. Trimming cost V 10 bases and J 4 bases; bases outside gene matches: 7. The length of the CDR3 is 14 residues. Germline V CDR1 and CDR2: ENHRY, SYGVKD. The CDR3 region has the DNA TGTGCCACGACACCGGGACAGGGCACCGGGGAGCTGTTTTTT. This codes for CATTPGQGTGELFF.

The chain has TRBV19 and TRBJ2-5, with D possibly being TRBD1 (6 bases). Looked up from germline, CDR1 is LNHDA and CDR2 is SQIVND (reference sequence). The CDR3 runs 13 residues. The V end lost 7 bases, the J end lost 5 bases, and 14 bases lay between the germline ends. The CDR3 DNA reads as TGTGCCAGTACAAGGGGGATTTGGGAGACCCAGTACTTC. Residues: CASTRGIWETQYF.

The J gene is TRBJ1-2, the V gene TRBV30; TRBD1 agrees at 9 bases. Germline CDR1 and CDR2: GTSNPN and SVGIG (reference sequence). There are 16 residues in the CDR3. V was clipped by 3 bases and J by 7 bases; unmatched bases: 15. CDR3 in amino acids: CAWRMMGNRGRFGYTF. The DNA of the CDR3 is TGTGCCTGGAGAATGATGGGGAACAGGGGGCGTTTTGGCTACACCTTC. Full variable domain (rest looked up from reference TRBV30 and TRBJ1-2): SQTIHQWPATLVQPVGSPLSLECTVEGTSNPNLYWYRQAAGRGLQLLFYSVGIGQISSEVPQNLSASRPQDRQFILSSKKLLLSDSGFYLCAWRMMGNRGRFGYTFGSGTRLTVV.

V usage is TRBV5-4 and J usage is TRBJ1-6, with 11 bases fitting TRBD1. V shed 3 bases and J 14 bases; nucleotides not matched to a gene: 19. The CDR3 runs to 18 residues. Germline assignment: CDR1 SGHNT and CDR2 YYREEE (reference sequence). For the CDR3, the DNA is TGTGCCAGCAGCTCCCCGGGACAGGGGGAGGGGGGGGAATTCACCCTCCACTTT. This sequence encodes CASSSPGQGEGGEFTLHF.

The chain has TRBV6-1 and TRBJ2-7; D possibly corresponds to TRBD1 (6 bases). The CDR3 is 15 residues long. CDR1 MNHNS and CDR2 SASEGT come from the germline V gene. The ends were cut back, 4 bases at V and 0 bases at J, with 13 bases in the middle. CDR3 bases: TGTGCCAGCAGTGCTCAACAGGGTCACTCCTACGAGCAGTACTTC. As protein: CASSAQQGHSYEQYF.

The V and J genes are TRBV7-9 and TRBJ1-2; the D is unclear. There are 13 residues in the CDR3. V was shortened by 7 bases and J by 7 bases, with 16 bases between the two germline ends. The germline CDR1 and CDR2 sequences are SEHNR and FQNEAQ (reference sequence). The CDR3 coding sequence is TGTGCCAGCAACCCAGTAGCCGAGCGTGGCTACACCTTC. Amino acids: CASNPVAERGYTF.

The CDR3 here is CASSLSTRLATNEQFF. The CDR3 nucleotides read TGCGCCAGCAGCTTGAGTACCCGGCTAGCGACGAATGAGCAGTTCTTC. The V and J genes are TRBV5-1 and TRBJ2-1, with D perhaps TRBD2 (6 bases). Germline V lookup: CDR1 SGHRS, CDR2 YFSETQ. CDR3 length: 16 amino acids. V was clipped by 1 base and J by 7 bases, with 18 bases between them.

This chain links TRBV7-2 with TRBJ1-4, with no clear D. The CDR3 spans 16 residues. Germline V lookup: CDR1 SGHTA, CDR2 FQGNSA. V dropped 2 bases and J dropped 5 bases, with 15 bases sitting between them. The CDR3: CASSLQVSRFNEKLFF. The CDR3 nucleotides read TGTGCCAGCAGCTTACAGGTCTCTCGCTTCAATGAAAAACTGTTTTTT.

In DNA form, the CDR3 reads TGTGCCGGGGGGACAGGGCCCCTCTCTGGGGCCAACGTCCTGACTTTC. It specifies CAGGTGPLSGANVLTF. This chain connects TRBV30 to TRBJ2-6, with 9 bases that match TRBD1. Germline V lookup: CDR1 GTSNPN, CDR2 SVGIG (reference sequence). V was pared by 8 bases and J by 0 bases, with 8 bases of the junction left unmatched. CDR3 length: 16 residues. The full variable domain, rest sourced from reference TRBV30 and TRBJ2-6, is SQTIHQWPATLVQPVGSPLSLECTVEGTSNPNLYWYRQAAGRGLQLLFYSVGIGQISSEVPQNLSASRPQDRQFILSSKKLLLSDSGFYLCAGGTGPLSGANVLTFGAGSRLTVL.

V and J are TRBV18 and TRBJ1-5; 7 bases are a match to TRBD1. The CDR3 spans 13 residues. Looked up from germline, CDR1 is KGHSH and CDR2 is LQKENI. V lost 8 bases and J lost 4; bases outside the gene matches: 5. The CDR3 reads CASGTDLNQPQHF. The CDR3 DNA sequence: TGTGCCAGCGGGACAGACCTGAATCAGCCCCAGCATTTT.

CDR3 region: CASRIDRTEAFF. The CDR3 DNA is TGTGCCAGTAGAATCGACAGGACTGAAGCTTTCTTT. J is TRBJ1-1 and V is TRBV19; possible D gene TRBD1, 6 bases. The CDR3 consists of 12 residues. Germline V gene lookup returns CDR1 LNHDA and CDR2 SQIVND (reference sequence). V was clipped by 6 bases and J by 5 bases, with 10 bases between them.

For the CDR3, the DNA is TGTGCCAGCCACTTATGGGACACCAAACCTGAAGCTTTCTTT. Translation gives CASHLWDTKPEAFF. V is TRBV2 and J is TRBJ1-1; TRBD1 is a possible D gene (6 bases). With 8 bases removed from V and 6 bases from J, the gap between germline ends came to 19 bases. Germline V gene lookup returns CDR1 SNHLY and CDR2 FYNNEI. This CDR3 comprises 14 residues.

The chain combines TRBV4-1 with TRBJ2-2; the match to TRBD2 covers 11 bases. CDR1 and CDR2 (germline): MGHRA, YSYEKL. Trimming at V came to 4 bases and at J to 1 base, leaving 5 bases not matched to a gene. The CDR3 sequence is 17 residues long. Here the CDR3 DNA reads TGCGCCAGCAGCCGCCTAGCGGGGGGCCTGAACACCGGGGAGCTGTTTTTT. Its translation is CASSRLAGGLNTGELFF.

V is TRBV11-2 and J is TRBJ1-2; D remains unclear. Germline V lookup: CDR1 SGHAT, CDR2 FQNNGV. The CDR3 runs 14 residues. V lost 6 bases and J lost 2, with 13 bases in between. The CDR3, as DNA: TGTGCCAGCAGGCCCCCGGGTCTAAACTATGGCTACACCTTC. This translates into CASRPPGLNYGYTF.

The sample holds a few counts of this clone. The chain has TRBV6-5 and TRBJ2-4, with 11 bases fitting TRBD1. With 5 bases clipped from V and 15 bases from J, the junction kept 6 bases outside the gene matches. This CDR3 contains 12 residues. Germline CDR1 and CDR2: MNHEY and SVGAGI. This CDR3 reads CASSLGQGASYF. Here the CDR3 DNA reads TGTGCCAGCAGTCTCGGACAGGGGGCTTCGTACTTC.

This clone was picked up a small number of times. The J gene is TRBJ1-4, the V gene TRBV5-6; a weak D match, TRBD1 (5 bases). Germline values: CDR1 SGHDT, CDR2 YYEEEE. V lost 0 bases and J 5 bases, leaving 14 bases between the germline ends. The CDR3 is 16 amino acids. CDR3 amino acids: CASSLGVLGVNEKLFF. The CDR3, as DNA: TGTGCCAGCAGCTTGGGGGTTTTAGGGGTGAATGAAAAACTGTTTTTT.

The CDR3 reads CASSFRQVGNTEAFF. In nucleotides, the CDR3 is TGTGCCAGCAGTTTCCGACAGGTAGGGAACACTGAAGCTTTCTTT. The rearrangement links TRBV27 to TRBJ1-1; tentatively, D is TRBD1 (6 bases). CDR3 length: 15 residues. Germline V gene sequence: CDR1 MNHEY, CDR2 SMNVEV (reference sequence). Trimming left V 3 bases short and J 1 base short, with 12 bases between.